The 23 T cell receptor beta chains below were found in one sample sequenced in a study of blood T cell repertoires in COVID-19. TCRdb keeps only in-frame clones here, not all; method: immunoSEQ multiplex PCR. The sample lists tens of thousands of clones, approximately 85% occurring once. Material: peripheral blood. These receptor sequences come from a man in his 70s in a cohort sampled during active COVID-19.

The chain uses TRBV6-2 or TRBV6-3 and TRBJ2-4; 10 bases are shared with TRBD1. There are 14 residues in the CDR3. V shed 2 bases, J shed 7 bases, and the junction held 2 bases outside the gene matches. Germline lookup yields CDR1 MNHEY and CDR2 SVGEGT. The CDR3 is CASSYPGQGNIQYF. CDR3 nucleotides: TGTGCCAGCAGTTACCCGGGACAGGGGAACATTCAGTACTTC.

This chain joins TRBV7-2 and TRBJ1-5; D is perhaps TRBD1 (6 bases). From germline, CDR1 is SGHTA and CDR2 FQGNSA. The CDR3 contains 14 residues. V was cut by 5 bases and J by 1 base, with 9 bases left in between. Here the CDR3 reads CASSGGGSNQPQHF. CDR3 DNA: TGTGCCAGCAGCGGGGGCGGGAGCAATCAGCCCCAGCATTTT.

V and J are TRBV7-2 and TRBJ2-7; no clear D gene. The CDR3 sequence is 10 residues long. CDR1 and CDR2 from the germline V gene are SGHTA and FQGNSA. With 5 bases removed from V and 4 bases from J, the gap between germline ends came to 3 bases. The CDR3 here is CASSPYEQYF. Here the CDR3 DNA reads TGTGCCAGCAGCCCGTACGAGCAGTACTTC.

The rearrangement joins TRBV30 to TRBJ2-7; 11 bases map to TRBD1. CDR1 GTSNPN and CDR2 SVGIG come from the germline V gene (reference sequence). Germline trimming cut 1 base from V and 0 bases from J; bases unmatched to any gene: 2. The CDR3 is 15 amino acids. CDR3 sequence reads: CAWSGGTGGSYEQYF. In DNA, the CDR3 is TGTGCCTGGAGTGGCGGGACAGGGGGCTCCTACGAGCAGTACTTC.

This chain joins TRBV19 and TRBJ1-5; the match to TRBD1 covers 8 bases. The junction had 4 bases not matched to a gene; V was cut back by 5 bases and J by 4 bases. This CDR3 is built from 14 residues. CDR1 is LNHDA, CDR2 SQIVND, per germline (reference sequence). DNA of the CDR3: TGTGCCAGTAGTGGAACAGGGGGGAATCAGCCCCAGCATTTT. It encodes CASSGTGGNQPQHF. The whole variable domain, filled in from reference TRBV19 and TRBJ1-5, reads DGGITQSPKYLFRKEGQNVTLSCEQNLNHDAMYWYRQDPGQGLRLIYYSQIVNDFQKGDIAEGYSVSREKKESFPLTVTSAQKNPTAFYLCASSGTGGNQPQHFGDGTRLSIL.

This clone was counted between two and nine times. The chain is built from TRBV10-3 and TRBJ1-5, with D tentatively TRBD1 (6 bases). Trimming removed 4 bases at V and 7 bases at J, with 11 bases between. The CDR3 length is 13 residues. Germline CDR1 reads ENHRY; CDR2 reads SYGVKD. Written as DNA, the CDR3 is TGTGCCATCAGTGGCCAGGGGAACCAGCCCCAGCATTTT. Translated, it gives CAISGQGNQPQHF.

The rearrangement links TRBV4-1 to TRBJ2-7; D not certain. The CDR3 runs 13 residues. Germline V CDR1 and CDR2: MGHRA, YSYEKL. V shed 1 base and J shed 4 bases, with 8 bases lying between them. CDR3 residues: CASSQVGPYEQYF. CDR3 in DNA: TGCGCCAGCAGCCAAGTTGGCCCTTACGAGCAGTACTTC.

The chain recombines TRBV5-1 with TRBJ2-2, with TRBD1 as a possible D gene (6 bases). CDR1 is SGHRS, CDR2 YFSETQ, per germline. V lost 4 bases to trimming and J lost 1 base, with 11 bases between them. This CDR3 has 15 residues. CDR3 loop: CASSEGHLNTGELFF. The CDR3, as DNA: TGCGCCAGCAGCGAGGGACATTTGAACACCGGGGAGCTGTTTTTT.

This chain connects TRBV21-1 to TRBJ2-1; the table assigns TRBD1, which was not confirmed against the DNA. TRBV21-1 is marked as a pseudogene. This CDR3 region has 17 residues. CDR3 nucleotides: TGTGCCAGCAGCAAAGACACCGCCGGACAGGGGGCGGCTGAGCAGTTCTTC. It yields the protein CASSKDTAGQGAAEQFF.

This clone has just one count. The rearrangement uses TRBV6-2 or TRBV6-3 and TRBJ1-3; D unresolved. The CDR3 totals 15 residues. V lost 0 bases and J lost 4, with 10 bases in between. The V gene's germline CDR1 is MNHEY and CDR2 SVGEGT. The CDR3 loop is CASSYSRLLGNTIYF. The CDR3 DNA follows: TGTGCCAGCAGTTACTCGAGACTTCTAGGAAACACCATATATTTT.

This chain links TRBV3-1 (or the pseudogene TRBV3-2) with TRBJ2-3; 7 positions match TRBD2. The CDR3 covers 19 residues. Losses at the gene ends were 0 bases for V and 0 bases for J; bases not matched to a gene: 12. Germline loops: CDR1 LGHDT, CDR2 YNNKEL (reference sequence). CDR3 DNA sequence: TGTGCCAGCAGCCAAGATGACCGCCTTCCGGGAGGCAGCACAGATACGCAGTATTTT. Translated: CASSQDDRLPGGSTDTQYF.

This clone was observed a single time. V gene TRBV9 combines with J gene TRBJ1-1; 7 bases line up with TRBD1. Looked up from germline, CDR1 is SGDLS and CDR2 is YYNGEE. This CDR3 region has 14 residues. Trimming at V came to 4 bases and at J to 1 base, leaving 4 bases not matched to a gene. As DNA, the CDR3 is TGTGCCAGCAGCAGAAGGGACAGGAACACTGAAGCTTTCTTT. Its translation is CASSRRDRNTEAFF.

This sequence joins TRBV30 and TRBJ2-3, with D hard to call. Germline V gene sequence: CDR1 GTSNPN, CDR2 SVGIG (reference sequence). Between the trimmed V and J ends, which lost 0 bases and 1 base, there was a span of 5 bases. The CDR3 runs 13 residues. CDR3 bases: TGTGCCTGGAGTGTAGGAGGCACAGATACGCAGTATTTT. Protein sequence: CAWSVGGTDTQYF.

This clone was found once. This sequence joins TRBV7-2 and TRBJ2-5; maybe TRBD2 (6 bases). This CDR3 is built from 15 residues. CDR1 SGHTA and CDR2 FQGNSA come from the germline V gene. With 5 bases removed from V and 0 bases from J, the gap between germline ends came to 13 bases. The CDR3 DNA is TGTGCCAGCAGCCTTTCCGGGACTCACCAAGAGACCCAGTACTTC. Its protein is CASSLSGTHQETQYF.

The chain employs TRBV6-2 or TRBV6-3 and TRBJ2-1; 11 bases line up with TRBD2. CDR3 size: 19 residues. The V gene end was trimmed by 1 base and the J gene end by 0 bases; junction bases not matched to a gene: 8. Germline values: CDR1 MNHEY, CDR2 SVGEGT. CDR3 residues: CASSYLETSGISSYNEQFF. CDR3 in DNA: TGTGCCAGCAGTTACTTGGAGACTAGCGGGATTAGCTCCTACAATGAGCAGTTCTTC.

The CDR3 protein is CASSAHRSEQYF. DNA of the CDR3: TGTGCCAGCAGTGCACATCGTTCCGAGCAGTACTTC. This chain links TRBV2 with TRBJ2-7; no reliable D call. V was trimmed by 4 bases and J by 6 bases, leaving 10 bases between them. Germline loops: CDR1 SNHLY, CDR2 FYNNEI. CDR3 length: 12 amino acids.

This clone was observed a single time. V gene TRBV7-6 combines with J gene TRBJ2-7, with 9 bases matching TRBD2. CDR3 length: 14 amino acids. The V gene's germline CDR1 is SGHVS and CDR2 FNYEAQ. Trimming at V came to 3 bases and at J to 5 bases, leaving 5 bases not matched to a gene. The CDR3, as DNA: TGTGCCAGCAGCTTGCTAGCGGGACTCGACGAGCAGTACTTC. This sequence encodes CASSLLAGLDEQYF.

Written as DNA, the CDR3 is TGTGCCAGCAGTCGTTCGACAGGGAGGACTGAAGCTTTCTTT. This codes for CASSRSTGRTEAFF. The chain links TRBV11-2 to TRBJ1-1, with 7 bases that match TRBD1. Trimming at V came to 6 bases and at J to 5 bases, leaving 9 bases not matched to a gene. The CDR3 extends over 14 amino acids. Germline V CDR1 and CDR2: SGHAT, FQNNGV.

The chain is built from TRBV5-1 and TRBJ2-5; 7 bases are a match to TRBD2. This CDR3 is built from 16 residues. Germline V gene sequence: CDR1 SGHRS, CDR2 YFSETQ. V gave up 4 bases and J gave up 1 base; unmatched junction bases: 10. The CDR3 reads CASSRGAGATQETQYF. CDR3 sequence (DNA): TGCGCCAGCAGCCGCGGGGCGGGAGCCACCCAAGAGACCCAGTACTTC.

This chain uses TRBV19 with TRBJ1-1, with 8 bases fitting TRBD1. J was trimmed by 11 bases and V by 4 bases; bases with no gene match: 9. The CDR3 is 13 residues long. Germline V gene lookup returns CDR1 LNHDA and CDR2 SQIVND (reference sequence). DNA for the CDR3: TGTGCCAGTAGTACCAGGGGGCAGGGTCCCGCTTTCTTT. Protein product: CASSTRGQGPAFF.

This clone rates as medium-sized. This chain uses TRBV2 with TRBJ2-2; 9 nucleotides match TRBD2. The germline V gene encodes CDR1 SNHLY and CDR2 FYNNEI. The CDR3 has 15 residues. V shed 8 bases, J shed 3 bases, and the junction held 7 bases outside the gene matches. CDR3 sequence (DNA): TGTGCCAGCCTTGACGCGGGAGGGGACACCGGGGAGCTGTTTTTT. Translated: CASLDAGGDTGELFF.

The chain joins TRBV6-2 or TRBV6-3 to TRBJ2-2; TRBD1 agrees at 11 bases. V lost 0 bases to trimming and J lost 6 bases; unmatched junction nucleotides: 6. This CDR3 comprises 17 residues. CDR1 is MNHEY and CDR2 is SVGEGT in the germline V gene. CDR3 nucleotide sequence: TGTGCCAGCAGTTACTCGACTGGACAGGGGGCTTCCGGGGAGCTGTTTTTT. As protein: CASSYSTGQGASGELFF.

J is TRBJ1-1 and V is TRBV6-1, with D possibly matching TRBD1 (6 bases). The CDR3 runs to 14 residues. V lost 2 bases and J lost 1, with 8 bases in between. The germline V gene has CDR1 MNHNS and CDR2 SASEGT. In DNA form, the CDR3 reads TGTGCCAGCAGTGAACTGGACAGGAACACTGAAGCTTTCTTT. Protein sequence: CASSELDRNTEAFF.